A single sample gave rise to the 2 T cell receptor beta chains below, sequenced in a study of cytomegalovirus exposure and HLA in healthy donors. Use of 60 Vbeta and 13 Jbeta primers characterized the PCR. Sequenced by immunoSEQ multiplex PCR; TCRdb stores in-frame clones only, minus some. Here the sample spans roughly 63,000 clones, roughly 70% being singletons. The sequenced sample was PBMCs. These receptors were taken from a man aged 50 to 59 in good health and CMV-seropositive.

The gene calls are TRBV30 and TRBJ1-5, with 7 bases aligning to TRBD1. V shed 1 base, J shed 4 bases, and the junction held 4 bases outside the gene matches. Germline V gene sequence: CDR1 GTSNPN, CDR2 SVGIG (reference sequence). The CDR3 runs to 14 residues. DNA of the CDR3: TGTGCCTGGAGTGAAGGGGGCGGGAATCAGCCCCAGCATTTT. This encodes CAWSEGGGNQPQHF.

The chain recombines TRBV19 with TRBJ2-1, with D possibly matching TRBD2 (7 bases). Germline CDR1 and CDR2: LNHDA and SQIVND (reference sequence). The CDR3 contains 13 residues. V dropped 8 bases and J dropped 10 bases, with 18 bases sitting between them. CDR3 DNA: TGTGCCAGTCGGGTCCCCGGGGGGCCGGAGCAGTTCTTC. Translating gives CASRVPGGPEQFF.